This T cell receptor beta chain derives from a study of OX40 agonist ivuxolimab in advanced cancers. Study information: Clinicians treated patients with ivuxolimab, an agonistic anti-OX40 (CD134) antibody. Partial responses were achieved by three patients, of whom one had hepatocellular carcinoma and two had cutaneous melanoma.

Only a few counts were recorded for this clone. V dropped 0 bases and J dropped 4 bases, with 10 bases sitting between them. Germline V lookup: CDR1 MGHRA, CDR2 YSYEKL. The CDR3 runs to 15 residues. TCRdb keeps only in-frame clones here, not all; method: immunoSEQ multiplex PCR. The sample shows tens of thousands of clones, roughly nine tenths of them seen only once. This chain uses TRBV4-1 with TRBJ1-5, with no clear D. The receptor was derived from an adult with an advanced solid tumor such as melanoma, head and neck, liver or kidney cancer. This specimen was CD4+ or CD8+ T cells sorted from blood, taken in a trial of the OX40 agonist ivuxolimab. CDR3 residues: CASSQEREGNQPQHF. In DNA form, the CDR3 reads TGCGCCAGCAGCCAAGAACGGGAGGGTAATCAGCCCCAGCATTTT.